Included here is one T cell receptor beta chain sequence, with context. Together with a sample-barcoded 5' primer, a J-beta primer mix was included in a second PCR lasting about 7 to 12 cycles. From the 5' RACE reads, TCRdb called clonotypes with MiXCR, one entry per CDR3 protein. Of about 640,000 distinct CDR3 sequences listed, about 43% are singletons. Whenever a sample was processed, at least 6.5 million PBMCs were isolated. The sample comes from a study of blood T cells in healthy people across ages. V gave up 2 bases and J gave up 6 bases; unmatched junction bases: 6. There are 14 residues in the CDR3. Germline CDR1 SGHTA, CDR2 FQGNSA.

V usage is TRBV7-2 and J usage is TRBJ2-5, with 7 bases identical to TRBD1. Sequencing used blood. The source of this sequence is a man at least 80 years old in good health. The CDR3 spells CASSLTGGQKTQYF. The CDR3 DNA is TGTGCCAGCAGCTTAACTGGGGGACAGAAGACCCAGTACTTC.